These T cell receptor beta chains were read from a single sample in a study of cytomegalovirus exposure and HLA in healthy donors. The table came from immunoSEQ multiplex PCR; TCRdb's copy has only in-frame clones and leaves some out. The sample lists 95,000 to 100,000 clones, around 79% occurring once. What was sequenced was PBMCs. The receptor source for this set is a middle-aged woman in good health and CMV-seronegative. The conserved cysteine and the conserved F or W are not part of the CDR3 here.

TRBV27,11,TRBJ2-7,ASRDGLYYEQY
TRBV5-1,13,TRBJ1-5,ASSLGGGAGQPQH
TRBV6-1,11,TRBJ2-7,ASSAGTGYEQY
TRBV10-1,13,TRBJ1-6,ANPRGVLYNSPLH
TRBV9,14,TRBJ2-2,ASSVGTGHNSGELF
TRBV9,13,TRBJ1-5,ASSAGDGSYQPQH
TRBV2,13,TRBJ2-7,ASSSDAGTLYEQY
TRBV30,10,TRBJ2-3,AGRTSSDTQY
TRBV5-1,14,TRBJ2-2,ASRDYKMINTGELF
TRBV5-1,13,TRBJ2-7,ASSLAELYNYEQY
TRBV7-9,9,TRBJ1-1,ASSQGGEAF
TRBV5-6,10,TRBJ2-2,ASSLVRGELF
TRBV7-2,13,TRBJ1-1,ASSVQGAGNTEAF
TRBV5-1,13,TRBJ2-1,ASSIYSGVYNEQF
TRBV27,15,TRBJ2-1,ASSLPSYSASGNEQF
TRBV19,12,-,ASSSSGTVYEQY